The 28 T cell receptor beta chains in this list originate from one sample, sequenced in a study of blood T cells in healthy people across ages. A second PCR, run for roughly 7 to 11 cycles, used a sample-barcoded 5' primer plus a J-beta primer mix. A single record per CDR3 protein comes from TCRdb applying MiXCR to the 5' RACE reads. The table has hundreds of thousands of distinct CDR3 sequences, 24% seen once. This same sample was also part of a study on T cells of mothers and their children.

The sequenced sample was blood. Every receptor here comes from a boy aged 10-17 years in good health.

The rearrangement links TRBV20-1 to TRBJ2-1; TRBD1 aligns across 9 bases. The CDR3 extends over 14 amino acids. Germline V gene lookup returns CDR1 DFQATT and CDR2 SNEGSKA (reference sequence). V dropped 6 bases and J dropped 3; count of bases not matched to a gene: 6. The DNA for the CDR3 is TGCAGTGCCACCCGGGACAGGGACTACAATGAGCAGTTCTTC. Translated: CSATRDRDYNEQFF.

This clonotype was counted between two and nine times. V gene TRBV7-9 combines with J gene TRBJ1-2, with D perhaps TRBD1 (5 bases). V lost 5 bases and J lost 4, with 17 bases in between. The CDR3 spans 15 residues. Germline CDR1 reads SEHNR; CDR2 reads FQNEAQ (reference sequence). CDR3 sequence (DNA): TGTGCCAGCAGCCTTCCTCCGACAGCTTCCTATGGCTACACCTTC. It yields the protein CASSLPPTASYGYTF.

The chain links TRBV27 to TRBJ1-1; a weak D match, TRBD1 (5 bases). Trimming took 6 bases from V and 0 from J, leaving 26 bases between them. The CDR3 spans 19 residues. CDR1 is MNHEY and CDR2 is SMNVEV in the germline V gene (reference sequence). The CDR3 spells CASSAYPQGMATLNTEAFF. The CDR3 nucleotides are TGTGCCAGCAGCGCTTATCCGCAGGGTATGGCGACGTTGAACACTGAAGCTTTCTTT.

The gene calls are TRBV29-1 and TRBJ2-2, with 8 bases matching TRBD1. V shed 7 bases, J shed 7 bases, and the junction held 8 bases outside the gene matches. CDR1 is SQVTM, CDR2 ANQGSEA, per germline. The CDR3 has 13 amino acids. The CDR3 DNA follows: TGCAGCGCTGGGGCAGGGGGCCTCGGGGAGCTGTTTTTT. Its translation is CSAGAGGLGELFF.

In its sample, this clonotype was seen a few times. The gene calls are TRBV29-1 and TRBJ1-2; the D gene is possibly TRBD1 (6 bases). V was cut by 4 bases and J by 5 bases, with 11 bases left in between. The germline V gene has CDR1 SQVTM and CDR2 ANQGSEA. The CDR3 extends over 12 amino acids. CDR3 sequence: CSVVGAAYGYTF. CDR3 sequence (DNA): TGCAGCGTTGTGGGGGCCGCGTATGGCTACACCTTC.

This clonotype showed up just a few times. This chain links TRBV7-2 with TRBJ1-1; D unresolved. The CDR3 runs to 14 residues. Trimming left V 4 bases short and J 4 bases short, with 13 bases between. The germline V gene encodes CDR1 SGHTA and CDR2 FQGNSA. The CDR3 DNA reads TGTGCCAGCAGCTGGTTGACCCCGGGCACTGAAGCTTTCTTT. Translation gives CASSWLTPGTEAFF.

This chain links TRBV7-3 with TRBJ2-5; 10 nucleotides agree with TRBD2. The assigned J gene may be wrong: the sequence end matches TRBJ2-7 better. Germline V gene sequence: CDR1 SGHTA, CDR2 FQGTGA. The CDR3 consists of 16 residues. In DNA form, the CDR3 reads TGTGCCAGCAGCTTAATGATAGCGGGGGGTTCCTACGAGCAGTACTTC. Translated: CASSLMIAGGSYEQYF.

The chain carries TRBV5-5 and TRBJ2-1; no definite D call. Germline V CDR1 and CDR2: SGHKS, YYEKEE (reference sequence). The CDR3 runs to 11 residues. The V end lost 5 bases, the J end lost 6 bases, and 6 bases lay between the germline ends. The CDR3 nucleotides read TGTGCCAGCAGTAAGGGCAATGAGCAGTTCTTC. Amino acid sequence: CASSKGNEQFF.

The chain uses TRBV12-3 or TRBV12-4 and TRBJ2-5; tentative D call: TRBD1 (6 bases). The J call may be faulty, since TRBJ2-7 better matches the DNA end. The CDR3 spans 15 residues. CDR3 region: CASSLVWGRRNEQYF. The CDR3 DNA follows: TGTGCCAGCAGTTTAGTTTGGGGGCGGCGGAACGAGCAGTACTTC.

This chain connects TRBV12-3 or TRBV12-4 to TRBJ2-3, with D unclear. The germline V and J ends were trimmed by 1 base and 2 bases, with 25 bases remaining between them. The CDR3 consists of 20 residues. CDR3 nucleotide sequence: TGTGCCAGCAGTTTAGTGGCAGACCTACTAACGGATATCACCACAGATACGCAGTATTTT. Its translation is CASSLVADLLTDITTDTQYF.

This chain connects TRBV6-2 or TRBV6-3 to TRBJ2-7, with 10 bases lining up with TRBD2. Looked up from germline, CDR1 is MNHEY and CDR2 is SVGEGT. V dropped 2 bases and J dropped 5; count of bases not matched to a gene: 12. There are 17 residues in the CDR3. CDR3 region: CASSYLAHLAGVNEQYF. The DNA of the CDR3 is TGTGCCAGCAGTTACCTCGCTCATCTAGCGGGAGTTAACGAGCAGTACTTC.

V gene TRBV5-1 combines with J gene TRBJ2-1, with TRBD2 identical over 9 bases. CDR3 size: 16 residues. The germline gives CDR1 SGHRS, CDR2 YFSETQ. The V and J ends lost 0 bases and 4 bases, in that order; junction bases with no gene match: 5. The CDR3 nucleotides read TGCGCCAGCAGCTTGGCGGGACTAGCCACTTACAATGAGCAGTTCTTC. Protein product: CASSLAGLATYNEQFF.

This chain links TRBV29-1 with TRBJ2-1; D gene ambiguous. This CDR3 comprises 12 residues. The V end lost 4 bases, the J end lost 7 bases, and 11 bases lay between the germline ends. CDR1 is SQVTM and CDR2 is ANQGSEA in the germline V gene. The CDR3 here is CSVVLTVNEQFF. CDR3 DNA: TGCAGCGTTGTCCTAACAGTGAATGAGCAGTTCTTC.

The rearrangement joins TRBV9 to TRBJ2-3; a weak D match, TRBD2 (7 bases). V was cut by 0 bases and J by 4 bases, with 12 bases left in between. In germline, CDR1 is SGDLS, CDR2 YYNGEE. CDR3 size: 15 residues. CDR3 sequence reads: CASSVEGGRADTQYF. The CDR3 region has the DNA TGTGCCAGCAGCGTAGAGGGGGGGCGCGCAGATACGCAGTATTTT.

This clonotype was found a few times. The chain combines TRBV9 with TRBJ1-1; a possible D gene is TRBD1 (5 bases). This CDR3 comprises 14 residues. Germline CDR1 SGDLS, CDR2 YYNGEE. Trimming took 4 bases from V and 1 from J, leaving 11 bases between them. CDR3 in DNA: TGTGCCAGCAGCCCCGGGGCGGCGAACACTGAAGCTTTCTTT. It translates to CASSPGAANTEAFF.

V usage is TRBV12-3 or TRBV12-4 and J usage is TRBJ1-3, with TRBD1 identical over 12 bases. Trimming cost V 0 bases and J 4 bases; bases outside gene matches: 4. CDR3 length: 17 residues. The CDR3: CASSLAGTGGRGNTIYF. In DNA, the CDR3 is TGTGCCAGCAGTTTAGCCGGGACAGGGGGCCGAGGAAACACCATATATTTT.

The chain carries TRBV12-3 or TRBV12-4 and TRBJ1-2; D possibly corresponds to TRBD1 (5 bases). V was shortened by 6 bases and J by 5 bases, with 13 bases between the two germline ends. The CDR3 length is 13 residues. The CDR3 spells CASRAGPTYGYTF. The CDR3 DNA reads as TGTGCCAGCAGGGCGGGGCCCACTTATGGCTACACCTTC.

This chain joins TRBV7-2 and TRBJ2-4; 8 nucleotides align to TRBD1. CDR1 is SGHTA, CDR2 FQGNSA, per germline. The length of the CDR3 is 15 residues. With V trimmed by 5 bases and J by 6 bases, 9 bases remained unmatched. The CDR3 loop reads CASSARQGTTNIQYF. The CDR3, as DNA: TGTGCCAGCAGCGCCAGACAGGGGACCACAAACATTCAGTACTTC.

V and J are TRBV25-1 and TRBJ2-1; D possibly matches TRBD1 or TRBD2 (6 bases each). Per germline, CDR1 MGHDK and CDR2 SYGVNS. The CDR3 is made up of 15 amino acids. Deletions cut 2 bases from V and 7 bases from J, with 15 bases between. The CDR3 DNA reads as TGTGCCAGCAGTGAAGTCGGAGGGGGTGGGAATGAGCAGTTCTTC. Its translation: CASSEVGGGGNEQFF.

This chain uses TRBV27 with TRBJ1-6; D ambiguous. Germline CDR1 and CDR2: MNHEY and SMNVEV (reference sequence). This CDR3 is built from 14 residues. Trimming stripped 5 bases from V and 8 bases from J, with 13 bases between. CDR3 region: CASSRVRYDSPLHF. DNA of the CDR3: TGTGCCAGCAGTAGGGTGAGGTATGATTCACCCCTCCACTTT.

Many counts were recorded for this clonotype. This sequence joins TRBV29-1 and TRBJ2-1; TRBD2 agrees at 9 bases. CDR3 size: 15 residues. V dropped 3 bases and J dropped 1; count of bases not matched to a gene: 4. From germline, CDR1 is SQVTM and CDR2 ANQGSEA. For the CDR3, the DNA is TGCAGCGTTGACACGCGGGGGGGTTCCTACAATGAGCAGTTCTTC. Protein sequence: CSVDTRGGSYNEQFF.

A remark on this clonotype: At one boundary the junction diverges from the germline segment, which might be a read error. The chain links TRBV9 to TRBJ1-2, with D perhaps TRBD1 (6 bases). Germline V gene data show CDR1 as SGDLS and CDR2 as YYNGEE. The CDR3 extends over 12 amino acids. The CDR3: CASSVTGTDYTF. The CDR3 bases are TGTGCTAGCAGCGTAACAGGGACTGACTACACCTTC.

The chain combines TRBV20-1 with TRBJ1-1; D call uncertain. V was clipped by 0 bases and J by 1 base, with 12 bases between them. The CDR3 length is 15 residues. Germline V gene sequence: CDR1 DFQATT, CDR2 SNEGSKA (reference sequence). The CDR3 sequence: CSARDVKVENTEAFF. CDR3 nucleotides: TGCAGTGCTAGAGACGTTAAGGTGGAGAACACTGAAGCTTTCTTT.

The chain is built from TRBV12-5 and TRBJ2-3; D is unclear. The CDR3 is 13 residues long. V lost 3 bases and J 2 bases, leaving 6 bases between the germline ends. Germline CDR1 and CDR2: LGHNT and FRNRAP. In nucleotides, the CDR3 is TGTGCTAGTGGTTTACGAGACACAGATACGCAGTATTTT. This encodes CASGLRDTDTQYF.

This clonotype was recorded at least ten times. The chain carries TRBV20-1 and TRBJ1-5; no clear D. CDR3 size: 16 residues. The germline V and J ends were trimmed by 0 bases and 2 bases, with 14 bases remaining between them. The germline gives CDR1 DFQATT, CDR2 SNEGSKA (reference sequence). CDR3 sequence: CSARDLRETGNQPQHF. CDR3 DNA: TGCAGTGCTAGAGATCTCCGTGAAACGGGCAATCAGCCCCAGCATTTT.

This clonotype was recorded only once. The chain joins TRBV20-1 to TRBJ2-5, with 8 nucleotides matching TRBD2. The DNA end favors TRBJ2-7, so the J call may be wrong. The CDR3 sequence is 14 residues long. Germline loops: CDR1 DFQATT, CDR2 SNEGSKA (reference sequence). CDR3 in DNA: TGCAGTGCTAGACCACTAGCGGCCTCCTACGAGCAGTACTTC. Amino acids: CSARPLAASYEQYF.

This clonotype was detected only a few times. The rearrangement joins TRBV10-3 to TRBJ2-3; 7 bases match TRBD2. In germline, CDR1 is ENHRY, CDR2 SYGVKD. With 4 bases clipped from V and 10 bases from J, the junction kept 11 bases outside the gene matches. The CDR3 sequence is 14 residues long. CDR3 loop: CAISGSGLFQAQYF. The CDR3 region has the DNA TGTGCCATCAGTGGGTCGGGACTATTTCAAGCGCAGTATTTT.

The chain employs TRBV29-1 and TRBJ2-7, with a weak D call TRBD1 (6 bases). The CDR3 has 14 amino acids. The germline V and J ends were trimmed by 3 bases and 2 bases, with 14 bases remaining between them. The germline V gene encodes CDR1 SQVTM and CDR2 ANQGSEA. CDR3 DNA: TGCAGCGTTGAGGGGGACACAGTTCCCTACGAGCAGTACTTC. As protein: CSVEGDTVPYEQYF.